These 21 T cell receptor beta chains share one sample of origin, sequenced in a study of read filtering for tumor transcriptome and immune sequencing (TCRdb year 2020). Sequencing was carried out with an Illumina HiSeq 4000. The Immunoverse kit was used to build TCR libraries from roughly 370 ng RNA, with molecular barcoded adaptors covering alpha/delta and beta/gamma chains. TCRdb itself trimmed the public reads at Q25 with fastp, ran MiXCR and retained productive beta chains. Identical CDR3 proteins give one entry, which carries the most common genes and DNA. This sample has 100,000 to 150,000 distinct CDR3 sequences in its table, and roughly 13% of those were observed once. The top ten clonotypes cover about 8.6% of the sample. Sequences were obtained from a population of CD138-negative cells sorted from bone marrow. The cell subset or site label corresponds to: bone marrow mononuclear cells depleted of CD138+ plasma/myeloma cells by negative magnetic selection. The receptors here all came from a donor over 35 with multiple myeloma.

In its sample, this clonotype was seen many times. The chain has TRBV29-1 and TRBJ2-1, with 9 bases matching TRBD2. The CDR3 sequence is 15 residues long. The germline V gene has CDR1 SQVTM and CDR2 ANQGSEA. After removal of 6 bases from V and 4 bases from J, the junction contained 10 bases not matched to a gene. CDR3 bases: TGCAGCGTGGGTTTTAGCGGGAGCGTTTACAATGAGCAGTTCTTC. Its protein product is CSVGFSGSVYNEQFF.

On this clonotype: The junction departs from the called germline gene at one end, perhaps through a read error. The chain carries TRBV12-3 or TRBV12-4 and TRBJ2-2; weak D call: TRBD2 (6 bases). This CDR3 region has 13 residues. This CDR3 reads CASSFKYTGGLFF. The CDR3 nucleotides are TGTGCCAGCAGTTTTAAATACACCGGGGGGCTGTTTTTT.

Concerning this clonotype: A much more abundant neighbour one base away suggests this may be a read error. The V gene is TRBV6-1, the J gene TRBJ1-5, with 9 bases identical to TRBD1. Per germline, CDR1 MNHNS and CDR2 SASEGT. The CDR3 is 17 residues long. The CDR3 DNA reads as TGTGCCAGCAGCCCCCGAGAGGGGACAGGGAATAATCAGACCCAGCATTTT. Encoded protein: CASSPREGTGNNQTQHF.

In its sample, this clonotype was seen many times. The V and J genes are TRBV7-9 and TRBJ1-5, with TRBD1 matching over 7 bases. The V segment lost 5 bases and the J segment 5 bases; nucleotides outside the gene matches: 3. The germline CDR1 and CDR2 sequences are SEHNR and FQNEAQ (reference sequence). CDR3 length equals 13 residues. DNA for the CDR3: TGTGCCAGCAGCCGCGACAGGGATCAGCCCCAGCATTTT. Translated, it gives CASSRDRDQPQHF.

This clonotype was seen repeatedly, ten times or more. V and J are TRBV12-3 or TRBV12-4 and TRBJ1-5; D is uncertain. This CDR3 is 13 amino acids long. V dropped 8 bases and J dropped 0 bases, with 8 bases sitting between them. CDR3 protein: CASQVYSNQPQHF. CDR3 DNA: TGTGCCAGCCAGGTCTATAGCAATCAGCCCCAGCATTTT.

This clonotype has at least ten counts. CDR3 nucleotides: TGTGCCAGCAGCGTACAGACAGGGATGTTGTCTGAAGCTTTCTTT. Its translation is CASSVQTGMLSEAFF. The J gene is TRBJ1-1, the V gene TRBV11-2, with 7 bases lining up with TRBD1. This CDR3 has 15 amino acids. V gave up 5 bases and J gave up 6 bases; unmatched junction bases: 12. Germline assignment: CDR1 SGHAT and CDR2 FQNNGV.

This clonotype occurred many times. The J gene is TRBJ2-3, the V gene TRBV24-1, with 8 bases that match TRBD1. Germline V CDR1 and CDR2: KGHDR, SFDVKD. The CDR3 totals 15 residues. With 3 bases clipped from V and 3 bases from J, the junction kept 4 bases outside the gene matches. As DNA, the CDR3 is TGTGCCACCAGTGATCCAGGGGGCTCAACAGATACGCAGTATTTT. Protein: CATSDPGGSTDTQYF.

There are many counts of this clonotype. The V gene is TRBV7-9, the J gene TRBJ2-3; D gene ambiguous. V shed 4 bases and J shed 4 bases, with 15 bases lying between them. The CDR3 is made up of 15 amino acids. Looked up from germline, CDR1 is SEHNR and CDR2 is FQNEAQ (reference sequence). The CDR3 protein is CASSSGWAPADTQYF. The CDR3 coding sequence is TGTGCCAGCAGCTCCGGGTGGGCCCCGGCAGATACGCAGTATTTT.

This clonotype is medium-sized in the sample. This chain links TRBV20-1 with TRBJ2-1; 10 nucleotides match TRBD2. With 4 bases clipped from V and 7 bases from J, the junction kept 4 bases outside the gene matches. The CDR3 consists of 13 residues. CDR1 and CDR2 from the germline V gene are DFQATT and SNEGSKA (reference sequence). CDR3 nucleotide sequence: TGCAGTGCTACTAGCGGGAGCACGAATGAGCAGTTCTTC. Translated, it gives CSATSGSTNEQFF.

Many counts were recorded for this clonotype. This rearrangement joins TRBV2 to TRBJ1-6; D perhaps matches TRBD1 (5 bases). The V and J ends lost 2 bases and 0 bases respectively, with 8 bases between them. The germline CDR1 and CDR2 sequences are SNHLY and FYNNEI. The CDR3 has 16 residues. CDR3 protein: CASSEWGSSYNSPLHF. The CDR3, as DNA: TGTGCCAGCAGTGAATGGGGGAGCTCCTATAATTCACCCCTCCACTTT.

In this sample, this clonotype turned up a few times. The genes are TRBV5-1 and TRBJ2-1; no clear D. The V gene lost 4 bases and the J gene lost 5 bases, with 16 bases spanning the gap. CDR3 size: 15 residues. The germline V gene encodes CDR1 SGHRS and CDR2 YFSETQ. The CDR3 DNA reads as TGCGCCAGCAGCCATTATCGGTCCCCCGACAATGAGCAGTTCTTC. Translating gives CASSHYRSPDNEQFF.

This clonotype was seen at least ten times. The chain is built from TRBV20-1 and TRBJ2-3; D may be TRBD1 (5 bases). CDR3 size: 15 residues. Germline V CDR1 and CDR2: DFQATT, SNEGSKA (reference sequence). Trimming stripped 4 bases from V and 2 bases from J, with 16 bases between. CDR3 protein: CSAMGPNYPTDTQYF. CDR3 coding DNA: TGCAGTGCTATGGGGCCAAATTACCCCACAGATACGCAGTATTTT.

In this sample, this clonotype turned up many times. The chain is built from TRBV18 and TRBJ1-5; D ambiguous. V lost 2 bases and J lost 5, with 10 bases in between. CDR1 KGHSH and CDR2 LQKENI come from the germline V gene. The CDR3 is 14 amino acids. The CDR3 is CASSPGRGDQPQHF. The CDR3 coding sequence is TGTGCCAGCTCACCAGGGCGGGGTGATCAGCCCCAGCATTTT. The whole variable domain, filled in from reference TRBV18 and TRBJ1-5, reads NAGVMQNPRHLVRRRGQEARLRCSPMKGHSHVYWYRQLPEEGLKFMVYLQKENIIDESGMPKERFSAEFPKEGPSILRIQQVVRGDSAAYFCASSPGRGDQPQHFGDGTRLSIL.

This clonotype was detected ten times or more. V gene TRBV20-1 combines with J gene TRBJ2-2; the D gene is possibly TRBD2 (6 bases). V was cut by 6 bases and J by 4 bases, with 15 bases left in between. There are 14 residues in the CDR3. Germline values: CDR1 DFQATT, CDR2 SNEGSKA (reference sequence). The CDR3 DNA reads as TGCAGTGCCCCCCTTCCCGGGGGCACCGGGGAGCTGTTTTTT. Translated, it gives CSAPLPGGTGELFF.

This clonotype was recorded many times. J is TRBJ2-1 and V is TRBV6-2 or TRBV6-3, with 12 positions matching TRBD1. Trimming at V came to 5 bases and at J to 7 bases, leaving 6 bases not matched to a gene. The V gene's germline CDR1 is MNHEY and CDR2 SVGEGT. CDR3 length equals 15 residues. The CDR3 nucleotides are TGTGCCAGCAGTCCCGGGACAGGGGGCTTGAATGAGCAGTTCTTC. Its translation is CASSPGTGGLNEQFF.

Ten or more counts support this clonotype. This chain connects TRBV19 to TRBJ2-1; 9 positions match TRBD2. V dropped 9 bases and J dropped 5; count of bases not matched to a gene: 8. Germline loops: CDR1 LNHDA, CDR2 SQIVND (reference sequence). This CDR3 spans 14 amino acids. The chain's CDR3 is CASEDVAGDNEQFF. The CDR3 DNA is TGTGCCAGCGAAGACGTAGCGGGAGACAATGAGCAGTTCTTC.

The CDR3 bases are TGCAGTGCTAGAGACGCCCGGGGAGCTTTCTTT. It is translated as CSARDARGAFF. The chain joins TRBV20-1 to TRBJ1-1; D remains ambiguous. Between the trimmed V and J ends, which lost 0 bases and 10 bases, there was a span of 9 bases. CDR3 length: 11 residues. CDR1 is DFQATT and CDR2 is SNEGSKA in the germline V gene (reference sequence).

This clonotype was counted ten times or more. This chain uses TRBV5-1 with TRBJ2-1; no definite D call. CDR3 length: 15 residues. The V gene's germline CDR1 is SGHRS and CDR2 YFSETQ. Between the trimmed V and J ends, which lost 4 bases and 3 bases, there was a span of 14 bases. CDR3 in amino acids: CASSPGPRGYNEQFF. In nucleotides, the CDR3 is TGCGCCAGCAGCCCTGGACCCCGAGGCTACAATGAGCAGTTCTTC.

This clonotype was picked up a small number of times. With a much larger clone just one base away, this may be a read error. The rearrangement links TRBV2 to TRBJ2-2; D is uncertain. The V gene lost 7 bases and the J gene lost 6 bases, with 12 bases spanning the gap. Germline V gives CDR1 SNHLY, CDR2 FYNNEI. The CDR3 is 13 amino acids. CDR3 loop: CASTISEPGELFF. The CDR3, as DNA: TGTGCCAGCACCATCAGTGAGCCCGGGGAGCTGTTTTTT.

Notes on this clonotype: A much larger clone lies one base from this, so it may be a read error. The gene calls are TRBV4-3 and TRBJ1-5, with D perhaps TRBD1 (6 bases). The V end lost 1 base, the J end lost 7 bases, and 14 bases lay between the germline ends. Germline V lookup: CDR1 LGHNA, CDR2 YSLEER. This CDR3 contains 15 residues. CDR3 amino acids: CASSQGQAAGQPQHF. CDR3 coding DNA: TGCGCCAGCAGCCAAGGACAGGCCGCTGGGCAGCCCCAGCATTTT.

This clonotype has ten or more counts. The rearrangement uses TRBV4-1 and TRBJ1-1, with 7 bases fitting TRBD1. This CDR3 is built from 14 residues. Germline loops: CDR1 MGHRA, CDR2 YSYEKL. Trimming removed 8 bases from V and 4 bases from J; junction bases left unmatched: 10. The CDR3 loop is CASALTGSVTEAFF. The CDR3 nucleotides are TGCGCCAGCGCATTGACAGGGTCCGTCACTGAAGCTTTCTTT.